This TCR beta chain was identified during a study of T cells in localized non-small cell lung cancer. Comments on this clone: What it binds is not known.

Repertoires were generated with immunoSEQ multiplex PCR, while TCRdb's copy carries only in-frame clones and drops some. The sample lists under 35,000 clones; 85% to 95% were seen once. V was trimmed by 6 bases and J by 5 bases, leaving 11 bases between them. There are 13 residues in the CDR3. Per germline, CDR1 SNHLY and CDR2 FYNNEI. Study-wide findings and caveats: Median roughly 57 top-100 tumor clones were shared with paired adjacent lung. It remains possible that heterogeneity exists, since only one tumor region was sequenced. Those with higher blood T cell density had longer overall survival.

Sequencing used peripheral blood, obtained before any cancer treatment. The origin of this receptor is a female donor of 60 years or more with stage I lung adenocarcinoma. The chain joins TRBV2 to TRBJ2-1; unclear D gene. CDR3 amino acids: CASRDRVHNEQFF. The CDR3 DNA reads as TGTGCCAGCAGAGATAGGGTCCACAATGAGCAGTTCTTC.